This T cell receptor (beta chain) is from a study of T cell responses to AZD1222 COVID-19 vaccine listed by TCRdb under 2021. With regard to the full study: A total of over 230 trial participants underwent TCR sequencing, of whom 200 to 220 received two doses of AZD1222 and 26 received two doses of the MenACWY control vaccine. Trial participants were enrolled by age into subgroups of 18-55, 56-69 and 70-plus years, and 148, 28 and 57 TCR-sequenced participants, respectively, were included in these subgroups. Beyond this particular receptor, the publication reports: Conclusions about previously exposed vaccinees are limited, since just a handful of AZD1222 recipients were seropositive for SARS-CoV-2 at baseline. After two AZD1222 doses, spike-specific TCR breadth and depth were significantly higher than at day 0 and than in MenACWY recipients. Because no day 14 peak-response samples were available, repertoires were characterized only after the peak T cell response. Participants were mostly white British, with more females than males. The authors suggested clonal diversity may have been underestimated. The 56-69-year group was small, and its depth increase did not reach significance, likely because of low power. Epitopes outside the regions mutated in the B.1.351 and B.1.1.7 variants were reportedly recognized by nearly half of the unique spike-specific TCRs. The vaccine-associated CD4 TCRs covered the entire spike protein, and the dominant responses fell in regions 160-218 and 743-854.

The CDR3 regions of human TCRbeta chains were analyzed by immunosequencing. In the paper's pipeline: TCRs in the repertoires were compared against a reference library of SARS-CoV-2-specific TCRs that had been generated with the MIRA antigen-specificity platform. Breadth meant the fraction of unique TCRs that were SARS-CoV-2-associated, whereas depth meant the fraction of total T cells that were SARS-CoV-2-associated. Using the MIRA data, each spike-specific TCR was assigned both to the spike region to which the TCR was reactive and to a CD4 or CD8 class. Log10-transformed breadth and depth values were compared by one-way ANOVA with Sidak's multiple comparisons tests. TCRdb's version of the immuneACCESS table is confined to in-frame rearrangements and falls short of the full clone set. An unresolved V gene accounts for under half of the shortfall where checked; the remainder is of unknown origin. V and J calls and clone size are given by that table; D and trimming were obtained from the DNA. The sample includes about 81,000 clones, with 80% to 90% observed a single time. The ten largest make up 3.4% of the sample.

In the paper's terms, the time point label means: about 28 days (+/-7) after the second vaccine dose. AZD1222 recipients with second doses at about 4 weeks or about 12 weeks were pooled, because spike-specific TCR depth and breadth did not differ between schedules. Samples from vaccinated people were obtained from the UK trials COV001 and COV002, which included a single-blind randomized controlled phase 2/3 trial of AZD1222 (ChAdOx1 nCoV-19) in healthy adults. For TCRbeta chain sequencing, PBMC samples from trial participants were taken at day 0 and at day 28 after the second dose. This clone has only a few counts. Its target antigen remains unknown. No much larger clone exists at a distance of one base, and base qualities are not known. For CDR1 and CDR2, the germline V gene (reference sequence) lists SEHNR and FQNEAQ. V sheds 5 bases and J sheds 0 bases, leaving 7 bases between their ends. There are 13 amino acids in the CDR3, from cysteine to phenylalanine inclusive. This entry keeps only the CDR3 DNA: 39 bases, framed from base 1.

The chain was built from TRBV7-9 and TRBJ1-2, with an unclear D gene assignment. The clonotype was recovered from an adult who received the AZD1222 COVID-19 vaccine. The sample in question was peripheral blood, obtained 28 days after the second AZD1222 dose. In nucleotide form, the sequence is TGTGCCAGCAGCCTCAGCCCTAACTATGGCTACACCTTC. Its protein product is CASSLSPNYGYTF.